This T cell receptor (beta chain) comes out of a study of shared clonotypes between healthy human individuals. Libraries were prepared by immunoSEQ multiplex PCR; TCRdb keeps only in-frame clonotypes and omits some of them. The repertoire consists of hundreds of thousands of clones, with 96% occurring once and the leading ten covering less than 0.25%. CDR1 and CDR2 (germline): SQVTM, ANQGSEA. This CDR3 spans 18 amino acids. V shed 4 bases and J 7 bases; nucleotides not matched to a gene: 17. Overall study findings and caveats: Richness estimates generally favored naive over memory subsets. The authors expected sequencing depth to affect clonotype sharing among donors.

Comment on this clone: No antigen is known for it.

Only CD45RO-negative cells positively selected for CCR7 counted as naive CD8 cells, so terminally differentiated effector memory CD45RA+ cells were excluded. Sequencing input: naive CD8+ T cells sorted from blood. The rearrangement uses TRBV29-1 and TRBJ1-5; 12 bases align to TRBD1. The receptor's source is a man aged 25 to 40 in good health. CDR3 residues: CSVVLDSGTGGAGQPQHF. The DNA of the CDR3 is TGCAGCGTTGTTTTGGACTCCGGGACAGGGGGCGCAGGGCAGCCCCAGCATTTT.